This note documents a single T cell receptor (beta chain) sequence. The target antigen is unknown. The data derive from a study of beta chain features in type 1 diabetes. Whole-study results and caveats: cDNA-based sequencing might over-represent cells highly expressing TCR. Patients and controls would be equally affected if PCR favored shorter templates.

Every isolated RNA sample was fully reverse transcribed, so sequencing captured expressed TCRB transcripts. The assay was immunoSEQ multiplex PCR, and TCRdb's table has in-frame clones only and misses some. The sample yields around 500,000 clones, about 29% seen once. A heparinised blood draw that averaged about 120 mL was obtained once from each donor. CD4+ naive, central memory, regulatory and stem cell-like memory subsets were isolated by sorting on CD45RO/CCR7/CD25/CD127/CD95/CD27. The CDR3 loop spans 15 amino acids. Trimming cost V 1 base and J 6 bases, with 13 bases left between them. From germline, CDR1 is SGHTA and CDR2 FQGNSA.

Sequenced sample: naive CD4+ T cells from blood. This TCR came from a young man in good health. The chain links TRBV7-2 to TRBJ1-5; perhaps TRBD1 as D (6 bases). CDR3 DNA: TGTGCCAGCAGCTTAGTACAGGGAGGCAGTCAGCCCCAGCATTTT. Translated, it gives CASSLVQGGSQPQHF.